This is a list of T cell receptor beta chains from one sample in a study of spatial heterogeneity in lung cancer. One entry per CDR3 protein, called by TCRdb with MiXCR from the 5' RACE reads. The data contain 75,000 to 85,000 distinct CDR3 sequences, about 20% of them singletons. The sequencing here drew on PBMCs, taken at surgery. The source of these receptors is a male donor with early-stage non-small cell lung cancer. The CDR3 runs from the conserved cysteine through the conserved F or W. The D gene is left open where the match is weak. Size values are once, few and many counts, or a class for expanded clones, and some rows have none.

clone_size	j_call	d_call	cdr3_length	v_call	cdr3_nt	cdr3_aa
few	TRBJ2-3	TRBD2	13	TRBV5-4	TGTGCCAGCAGGCTAGCGGGCACGGATACGCAGTATTTT	CASRLAGTDTQYF
NA	TRBJ2-7	NA	11	TRBV29-1	TGCAGTGCAGAAGAGGGGGGCGAGCAGTACTTC	CSAEEGGEQYF
few	TRBJ2-7	TRBD2	15	TRBV7-9	TGTGCCAGCAGCTTGGTGGCGGGAGATCTCCACGAGCAGTACTTC	CASSLVAGDLHEQYF
few	TRBJ1-1	NA	18	TRBV20-1	TGCAGTGCTAGAGATGTAGGGAGAACCCTCCTTATGAACACTGAAGCTTTCTTT	CSARDVGRTLLMNTEAFF
NA	TRBJ2-7	NA	12	TRBV24-1	TGTGCCACCAGAACAGGGTACAACGAGCAGTACTTC	CATRTGYNEQYF
NA	TRBJ2-1	NA	12	TRBV29-1	TGCAGCGTTGCGTTTTCCTACAATGAGCAGTTCTTC	CSVAFSYNEQFF
NA	TRBJ2-7	NA	19	TRBV6-6	TGTGCCAGCAGTTTAAGACAGGGTCCTAGCGGAGCCCTCTCCTACGAGCAGTACTTC	CASSLRQGPSGALSYEQYF
NA	TRBJ1-4	NA	15	TRBV7-9	TGTGCCAGCAGCTCGATGCAGCGGGGTAATGAAAAACTGTTTTTT	CASSSMQRGNEKLFF
many	TRBJ1-5	TRBD1	16	TRBV30	TGTGCCTGGAGCTCCAAGGACAGGGTTGGCAATCAGCCCCAGCATTTT	CAWSSKDRVGNQPQHF
NA	TRBJ1-4	TRBD1	15	TRBV3-1	TGTGCCAGCAGCCTCCAGGGGGCGTCTAATGAAAAACTGTTTTTT	CASSLQGASNEKLFF
NA	TRBJ2-7	NA	14	TRBV4-3	TGCGCCAGCAGCCAAGACGAAGGTAGCCGGGAGCAGTACTTC	CASSQDEGSREQYF
many	TRBJ1-2	TRBD1	12	TRBV6-2/TRBV6-3	TGTGCCAGCAGCCGCGGACAGGGTGCCTACACCTTC	CASSRGQGAYTF